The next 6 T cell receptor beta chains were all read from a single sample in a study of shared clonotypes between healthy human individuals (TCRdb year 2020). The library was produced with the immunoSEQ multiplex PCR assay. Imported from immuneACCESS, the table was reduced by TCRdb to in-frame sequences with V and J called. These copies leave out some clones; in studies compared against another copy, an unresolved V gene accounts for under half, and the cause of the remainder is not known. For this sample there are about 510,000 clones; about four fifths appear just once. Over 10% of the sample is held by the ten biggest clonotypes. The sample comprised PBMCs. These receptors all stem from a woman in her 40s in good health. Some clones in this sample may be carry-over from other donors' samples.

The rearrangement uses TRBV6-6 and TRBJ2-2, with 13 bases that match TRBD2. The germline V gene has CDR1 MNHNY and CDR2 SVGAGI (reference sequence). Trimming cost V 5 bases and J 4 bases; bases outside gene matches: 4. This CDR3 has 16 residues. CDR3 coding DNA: TGTGCCAGCAGTCCCGGACTAGCGGGAGCCACCGGGGAGCTGTTTTTT. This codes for CASSPGLAGATGELFF.

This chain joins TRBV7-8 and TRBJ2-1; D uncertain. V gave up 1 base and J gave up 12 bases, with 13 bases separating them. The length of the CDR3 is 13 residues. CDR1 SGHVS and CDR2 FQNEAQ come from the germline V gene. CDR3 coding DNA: TGTGCCAGCAGCTTAGTGTCCAATAGGGTGCAGTTCTTC. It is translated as CASSLVSNRVQFF.

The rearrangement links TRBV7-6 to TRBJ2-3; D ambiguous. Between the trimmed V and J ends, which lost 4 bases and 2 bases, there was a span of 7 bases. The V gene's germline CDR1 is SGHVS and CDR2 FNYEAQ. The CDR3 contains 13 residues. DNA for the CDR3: TGTGCCAGCAGCTCCCCCCCCACAGATACGCAGTATTTT. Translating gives CASSSPPTDTQYF. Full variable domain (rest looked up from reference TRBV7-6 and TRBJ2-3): GAGVSQSPRYKVTKRGQDVALRCDPISGHVSLYWYRQALGQGPEFLTYFNYEAQQDKSGLPNDRFSAERPEGSISTLTIQRTEQRDSAMYRCASSSPPTDTQYFGPGTRLTVL.

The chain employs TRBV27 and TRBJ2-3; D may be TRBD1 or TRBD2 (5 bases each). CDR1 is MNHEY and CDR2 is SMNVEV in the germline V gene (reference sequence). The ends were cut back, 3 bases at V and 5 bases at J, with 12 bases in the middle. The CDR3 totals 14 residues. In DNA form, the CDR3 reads TGTGCCAGCAGTTTTCAGGGCGCGGGAGATACGCAGTATTTT. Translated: CASSFQGAGDTQYF.

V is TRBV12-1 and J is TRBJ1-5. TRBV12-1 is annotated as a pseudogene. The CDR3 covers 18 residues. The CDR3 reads CASSSRVRRVKGNQPQHF. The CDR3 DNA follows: TGTGCCAGCAGCTCCCGGGTACGACGGGTTAAAGGCAATCAGCCCCAGCATTTT.

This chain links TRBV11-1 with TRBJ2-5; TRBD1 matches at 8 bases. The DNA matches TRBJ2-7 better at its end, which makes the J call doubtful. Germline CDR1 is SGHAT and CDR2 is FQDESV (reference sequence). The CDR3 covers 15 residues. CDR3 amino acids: CASSLATGGSYEQYF. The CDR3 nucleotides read TGTGCCAGCAGCTTAGCAACAGGGGGCTCCTACGAGCAGTACTTC.